This is a list of T cell receptor beta chains from one sample in a study of blood T cell repertoires in COVID-19. Profiled with immunoSEQ multiplex PCR; TCRdb holds only in-frame clones, not every one. The profile shows around 260,000 clones, about 88% of them singletons. Material: peripheral blood. These receptors were obtained from a man aged 18 to 29 with active or convalescent COVID-19. CDR3s include the opening cysteine and the closing phenylalanine or tryptophan. D genes are given only for firm matches. Only some rows state a clone size, as once, few, many or a class for expanded clones.

j_gene,d_gene,v_gene,abundance,len,CDR3aa,CDR3nt
TRBJ1-5,.,TRBV6-4,.,13,CASSEEGRQPQHF,TGTGCCAGCAGTGAGGAAGGGAGACAGCCCCAGCATTTT
TRBJ2-3,.,TRBV11-3,.,14,CASKNQGSTDTQYF,TGTGCCAGCAAGAACCAGGGAAGCACAGATACGCAGTATTTT
TRBJ2-7,.,TRBV7-9,few,11,CASSLSGEQYF,TGTGCCAGCAGCCTATCCGGCGAGCAGTACTTC
TRBJ2-2,.,TRBV4-1,.,17,CASSHPRDRGSTGELFF,TGCGCCAGCAGCCACCCGAGGGACCGGGGGAGCACCGGGGAGCTGTTTTTT
TRBJ2-7,TRBD1,TRBV5-1,.,14,CASSLGQGAREQYF,TGCGCCAGCAGCTTGGGACAGGGGGCAAGGGAGCAGTACTTC
TRBJ2-3,.,TRBV27,.,15,CASSLGGANTDTQYF,TGTGCCAGCAGTTTAGGCGGGGCCAACACAGATACGCAGTATTTT
TRBJ1-4,TRBD1,TRBV5-6,once,16,CASSSIRQGLNEKLFF,TGTGCCAGCAGCTCGATCAGACAGGGGCTTAATGAAAAACTGTTTTTT
TRBJ1-5,TRBD1,TRBV6-2/TRBV6-3,.,13,CASSRQGWQPQHF,TGTGCCAGCAGTAGACAGGGTTGGCAGCCCCAGCATTTT
TRBJ2-1,TRBD1,TRBV9,.,15,CASSVAGQGSNEQFF,TGTGCCAGCAGCGTAGCTGGACAGGGATCCAATGAGCAGTTCTTC
TRBJ2-7,TRBD2,TRBV30,.,13,CAWRTLAGYEQYF,TGTGCCTGGAGGACATTAGCGGGTTACGAGCAGTACTTC
TRBJ2-5,.,TRBV19,.,11,CASSISETQYF,TGTGCCAGTAGTATCTCAGAGACCCAGTACTTC
TRBJ2-3,.,TRBV29-1,once,15,CSVRGTPPYTDTQYF,TGCAGCGTTAGAGGGACACCACCCTACACAGATACGCAGTATTTT
TRBJ2-2,TRBD1,TRBV18,.,14,CASSRDSNTGELFF,TGTGCCAGCTCCCGGGACAGTAACACCGGGGAGCTGTTTTTT
TRBJ2-2,TRBD2,TRBV7-2,.,15,CASSLGEGRAGELFF,TGTGCCAGCAGCCTTGGGGAAGGGAGGGCCGGGGAGCTGTTTTTT
TRBJ2-1,TRBD1,TRBV6-5,.,14,CASTLGTEHNEQFF,TGTGCCAGCACCCTTGGGACAGAACACAATGAGCAGTTCTTC
TRBJ2-7,TRBD2,TRBV5-1,.,16,CASSGRLSGVSYEQYF,TGCGCCAGCAGCGGACGTTTAAGCGGGGTGTCCTACGAGCAGTACTTC
TRBJ2-7,TRBD2,TRBV7-6,.,17,CASSLDSGPSSSYEQYF,TGTGCCAGCAGCTTGGATAGCGGGCCTTCATCCTCCTACGAGCAGTACTTC
TRBJ2-6,.,TRBV7-9,.,15,CASSLTGSGANVLTF,TGTGCCAGCAGCTTAACGGGGTCTGGGGCCAACGTCCTGACTTTC
TRBJ2-1,.,TRBV7-3,.,17,CASSASSQRSSYNEQFF,TGTGCCAGCAGCGCAAGTTCCCAGCGAAGCTCCTACAATGAGCAGTTCTTC
TRBJ2-2,TRBD1,TRBV9,few,14,CASGTGVSTGELFF,TGTGCCAGCGGGACAGGGGTCTCCACCGGGGAGCTGTTTTTT
TRBJ1-2,TRBD1,TRBV6-5,few,16,CASSYHGQGGFYGYTF,TGTGCCAGCAGTTACCACGGACAGGGGGGATTTTATGGCTACACCTTC
TRBJ2-3,TRBD2,TRBV12-5,.,16,CASGLSGREWTDTQYF,TGTGCTAGTGGTTTAAGCGGGAGGGAGTGGACAGATACGCAGTATTTT
TRBJ2-1,TRBD1,TRBV24-1,.,16,CATSDMTGSGRDEQFF,TGTGCCACCAGTGATATGACAGGGTCGGGCAGGGATGAGCAGTTCTTC
TRBJ1-5,TRBD1,TRBV7-9,.,16,CASSKTGATFNQPQHF,TGTGCCAGCAGCAAAACAGGGGCCACGTTCAATCAGCCCCAGCATTTT
TRBJ2-3,.,TRBV3-1/TRBV3-2,.,14,CASSQDMSRGTQYF,TGTGCCAGCAGCCAAGATATGAGTAGGGGGACGCAGTATTTT
TRBJ2-1,TRBD2,TRBV27,.,14,CASSRGLVPNEQFF,TGTGCCAGCAGTCGTGGACTAGTTCCCAATGAGCAGTTCTTC
TRBJ2-7,.,TRBV6-5,few,11,CASSYGQRQYF,TGTGCCAGCAGTTACGGGCAGAGGCAGTACTTC
TRBJ1-2,TRBD1,TRBV18,.,15,CASSLRGTGQDGYTF,TGTGCCAGCTCACTACGGGGGACGGGACAGGATGGCTACACCTTC
TRBJ2-7,.,TRBV11-1,.,12,CASSLVGDKSYF,TGTGCCAGCAGCCTTGTCGGGGACAAATCCTACTTC
TRBJ2-7,TRBD2,TRBV6-2/TRBV6-3,.,16,CASSYSRLAGSYEQYF,TGTGCCAGCAGTTACTCGAGGCTAGCGGGAAGCTACGAGCAGTACTTC
TRBJ2-1,.,TRBV6-6,.,14,CASSSAGLNNEQFF,TGTGCCAGCAGTTCCGCGGGGCTAAACAATGAGCAGTTCTTC
TRBJ2-3,.,TRBV5-4,once,14,CASSLGKPRDTQYF,TGTGCCAGCAGCTTGGGGAAACCGAGGGATACGCAGTATTTT